This TCR beta chain was sequenced for a study of T cell clonality in common variable immunodeficiency. This clone was found many times. The sequence runs out 3 residues before the end of the CDR3; the remainder is reconstructed from the germline J gene. The protocol was immunoSEQ multiplex PCR, while the TCRdb copy is restricted to in-frame clones and leaves out a portion. The sample presents tens of thousands of clones, none singletons. This CDR3 comprises 12 residues. The germline gives CDR1 WSHSY, CDR2 SAAADI. Trimming removed 6 bases at V and 5 bases at J, with 10 bases between. Sequences were obtained from peripheral blood mononuclear cells. This receptor was taken from a person aged 18 to 75 in good health. The chain links TRBV10-2 to TRBJ2-5; D uncertain. The covered CDR3 bases are TGCGCCAGCAGCCCTGTCGGGGAGACC. As protein: CASSPVGET. The full CDR3 is CASSPVGETQYF.